This TCR beta chain was sequenced during a study of T-cell reconstitution after alpha-beta-depleted transplantation in children. The library targeted TCRbeta and was prepared with unique molecular identifiers. TCRdb re-called the PCR reads through MiXCR, storing one row per CDR3 protein. This sample has about 350,000 distinct CDR3 sequences; about an eighth occur once, and the top ten carry roughly 4.3%. The ends lost 6 bases at V and 2 bases at J; junction bases unmatched: 2. Germline V gene lookup returns CDR1 MNHEY and CDR2 SVGEGT. The CDR3 has 14 residues. This clonotype came up many times. The J gene is TRBJ2-1, the V gene TRBV6-2 or TRBV6-3, with 9 nucleotides matching TRBD1. Sequencing used PBMCs, obtained from the stem cell graft. The TCR originated in a human donor who donated a stem cell graft to a child with Fanconi anemia. The CDR3 nucleotides are TGTGCCAGCAGGACAGGGGGGGCCTACAATGAGCAGTTCTTC. Its translation: CASRTGGAYNEQFF.